This T cell receptor beta chain comes out of a study of T cell clones after liver transplantation. Turning to the study itself: Immunosuppression withdrawal was tried within 2 years after liver transplantation in this trial. Draws occurred before transplant, before withdrawal, and after complete or failed withdrawal.

Deletions cut 7 bases from V and 5 bases from J, with 8 bases between. This CDR3 has 11 amino acids. Germline V lookup: CDR1 SNHLY, CDR2 FYNNEI. Some clones are missing from TCRdb's copy, which holds only in-frame ones; the method was immunoSEQ multiplex PCR. The sample lists over 45,000 clones, over 55% occurring once. The sequence was collected from a human patient who received a liver transplant. A share of the T cells may be of graft donor origin. This specimen consisted of CD4+ T cells from blood, obtained approximately 54 months after liver transplant. V is TRBV2 and J is TRBJ1-1; D ambiguous. This CDR3 reads CASTVRTEAFF. The DNA of the CDR3 is TGTGCCAGCACCGTGCGAACTGAAGCTTTCTTT. Full variable domain (rest looked up from reference TRBV2 and TRBJ1-1): EPEVTQTPSHQVTQMGQEVILRCVPISNHLYFYWYRQILGQKVEFLVSFYNNEISEKSEIFDDQFSVERPDGSNFTLKIRSTKLEDSAMYFCASTVRTEAFFGQGTRLTVV.